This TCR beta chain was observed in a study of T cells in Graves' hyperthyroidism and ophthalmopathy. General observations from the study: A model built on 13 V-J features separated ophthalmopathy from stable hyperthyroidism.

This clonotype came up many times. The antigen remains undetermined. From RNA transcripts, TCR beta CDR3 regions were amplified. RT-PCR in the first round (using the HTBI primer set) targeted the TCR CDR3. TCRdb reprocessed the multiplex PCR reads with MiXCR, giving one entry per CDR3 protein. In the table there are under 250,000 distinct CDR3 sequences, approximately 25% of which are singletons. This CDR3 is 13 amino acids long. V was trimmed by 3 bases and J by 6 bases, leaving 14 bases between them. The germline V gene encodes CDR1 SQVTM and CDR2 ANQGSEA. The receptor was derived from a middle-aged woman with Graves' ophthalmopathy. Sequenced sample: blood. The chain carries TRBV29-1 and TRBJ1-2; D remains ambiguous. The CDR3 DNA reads TGCAGCGTTGACGGGATAGGGTCGGATGGCTACACCTTC. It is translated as CSVDGIGSDGYTF.